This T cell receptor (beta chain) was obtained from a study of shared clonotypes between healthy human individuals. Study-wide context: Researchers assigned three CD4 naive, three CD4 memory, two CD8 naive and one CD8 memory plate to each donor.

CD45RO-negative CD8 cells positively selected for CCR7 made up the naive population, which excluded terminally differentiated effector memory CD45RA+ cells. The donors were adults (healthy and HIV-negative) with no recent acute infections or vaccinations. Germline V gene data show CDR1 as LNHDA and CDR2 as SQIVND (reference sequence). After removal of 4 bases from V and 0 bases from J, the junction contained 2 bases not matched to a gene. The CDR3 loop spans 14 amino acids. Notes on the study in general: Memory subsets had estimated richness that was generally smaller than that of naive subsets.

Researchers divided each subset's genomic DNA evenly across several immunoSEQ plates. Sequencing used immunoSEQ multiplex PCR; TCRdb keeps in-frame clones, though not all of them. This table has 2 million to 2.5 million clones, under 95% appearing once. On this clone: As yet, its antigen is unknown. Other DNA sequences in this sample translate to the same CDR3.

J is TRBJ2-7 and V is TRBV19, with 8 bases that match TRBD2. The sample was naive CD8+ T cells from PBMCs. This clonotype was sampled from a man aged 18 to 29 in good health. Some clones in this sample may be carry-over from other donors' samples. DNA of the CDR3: TGTGCCAGTAGTAGTAGCGGGGCCTCCTACGAGCAGTACTTC. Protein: CASSSSGASYEQYF.